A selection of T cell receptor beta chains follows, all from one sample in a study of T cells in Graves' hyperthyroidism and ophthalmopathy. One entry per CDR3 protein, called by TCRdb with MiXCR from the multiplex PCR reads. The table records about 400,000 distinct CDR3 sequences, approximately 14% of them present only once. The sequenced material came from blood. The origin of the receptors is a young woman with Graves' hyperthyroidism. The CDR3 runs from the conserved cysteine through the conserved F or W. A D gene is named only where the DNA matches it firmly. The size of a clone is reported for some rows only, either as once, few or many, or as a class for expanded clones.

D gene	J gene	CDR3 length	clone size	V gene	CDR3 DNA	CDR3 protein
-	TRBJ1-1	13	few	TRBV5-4	TGTGCCAGCAGCTTAGTGGCAGGGGCATTCGCTTTCTTT	CASSLVAGAFAFF
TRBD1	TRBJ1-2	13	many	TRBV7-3	TGTGCCAGCAGTTATGACAGGGACTATGGCTACACCTTC	CASSYDRDYGYTF
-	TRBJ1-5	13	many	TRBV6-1	TGTGCCAGCAGTGGGCTGGGTGGTCAGCCCCAGCATTTT	CASSGLGGQPQHF
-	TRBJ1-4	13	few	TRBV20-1	TGCAGTGCTAGAGCTGGTTCCTTCGAAAAACTGTTTTTT	CSARAGSFEKLFF
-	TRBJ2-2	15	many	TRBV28	TGTGCCAGCATCCGAGACTCCTCGAACACCGGGGAGCTGTTTTTT	CASIRDSSNTGELFF
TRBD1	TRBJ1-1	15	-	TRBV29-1	TGCAGCGTTGAATTACTGTCGGACAGGGTGACGGAAGCTTTCTTT	CSVELLSDRVTEAFF
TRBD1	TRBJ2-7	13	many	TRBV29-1	TGCAGCGTGAGGCAGGGGGTGTCCTACGAGCAGTACTTC	CSVRQGVSYEQYF
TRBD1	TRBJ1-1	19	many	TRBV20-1	TGCAGTGCTAGAGCCTATTTTTCAGGGGGGGCTCTCCCGAACACTGAAGCTTTCTTT	CSARAYFSGGALPNTEAFF
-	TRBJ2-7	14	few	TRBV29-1	TGCAGCGTTGAAGGCGGGACGGATTCCTACGAGCAGTACTTC	CSVEGGTDSYEQYF
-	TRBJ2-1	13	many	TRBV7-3	TGTGCCAGCAGCGCCAATAGTTACAATGAGCAGTTCTTC	CASSANSYNEQFF
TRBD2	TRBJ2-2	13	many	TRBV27	TGTGCCAGCAGTATAGCGGGACCCGGGGAGCTGTTTTTT	CASSIAGPGELFF
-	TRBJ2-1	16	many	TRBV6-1	TGTGCCAGCAGACGTGAGACAGGACGCTCCTACAATGAGCAGTTCTTC	CASRRETGRSYNEQFF
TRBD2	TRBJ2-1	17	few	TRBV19	TGTGCCAGTAGTATAGGCCTACTAGCGGTATCCTACAATGAGCAGTTCTTC	CASSIGLLAVSYNEQFF
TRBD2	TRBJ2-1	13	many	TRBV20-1	TGCAGTGCGGGCGGGGGGGCCTTGAATGAGCAGTTCTTC	CSAGGGALNEQFF
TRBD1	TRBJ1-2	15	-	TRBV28	TGTGCCAGCAGCCGGGGGGGACAGGGGATCTATGGCTACACCTTC	CASSRGGQGIYGYTF
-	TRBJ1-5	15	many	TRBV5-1	TGCGCCAGCAGCTGGGGGGCAGGGGGCAATCAGCCCCAGCATTTT	CASSWGAGGNQPQHF
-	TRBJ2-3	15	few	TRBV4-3	TGCGCCAGCAGCCGGATCCGGGGCCCACCAGATACGCAGTATTTT	CASSRIRGPPDTQYF
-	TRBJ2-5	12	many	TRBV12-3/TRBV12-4	TGTGCCAGCAGTTCGGTCCAGTCGACCCAGTACTTC	CASSSVQSTQYF
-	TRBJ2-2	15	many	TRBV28	TGTGCCAGCAGTAAGGCCATACCGAACACCGGGGAGCTGTTTTTT	CASSKAIPNTGELFF
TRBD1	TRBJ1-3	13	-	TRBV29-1	TGCAGCGTCGCCGGGACAGTTGGAAACACCATATATTTT	CSVAGTVGNTIYF
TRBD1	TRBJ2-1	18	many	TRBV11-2	TGTGCCAGCAGCTCCCGGACAGGGCTGTCCATCTCCTACAATGAGCAGTTCTTC	CASSSRTGLSISYNEQFF
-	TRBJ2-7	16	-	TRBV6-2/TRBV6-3	TGTGCCAGCAGTTCCCCCTACGGGGGGCCCGCCTACGAGCAGTACTTC	CASSSPYGGPAYEQYF
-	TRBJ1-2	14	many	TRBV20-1	TGCAGTGCCCTACTATGGCACAATAACTATGGCTACACCTTC	CSALLWHNNYGYTF
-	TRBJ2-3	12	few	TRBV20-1	TGCAGTCAGGCCAGAAACAGAGATACGCAGTATTTT	CSQARNRDTQYF
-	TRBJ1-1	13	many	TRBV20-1	TGCAGTGCAAAGAAAGGGGTGTGGACTGAAGCTTTCTTT	CSAKKGVWTEAFF
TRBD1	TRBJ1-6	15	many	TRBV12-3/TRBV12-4	TGTGCCAGCACCCCGTCCCGGGACAGGGATTCACCCCTCCACTTT	CASTPSRDRDSPLHF
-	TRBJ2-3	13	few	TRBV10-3	TGTGCCATCAGTGCCCTCCTAGAGAATACGCAGTATTTT	CAISALLENTQYF